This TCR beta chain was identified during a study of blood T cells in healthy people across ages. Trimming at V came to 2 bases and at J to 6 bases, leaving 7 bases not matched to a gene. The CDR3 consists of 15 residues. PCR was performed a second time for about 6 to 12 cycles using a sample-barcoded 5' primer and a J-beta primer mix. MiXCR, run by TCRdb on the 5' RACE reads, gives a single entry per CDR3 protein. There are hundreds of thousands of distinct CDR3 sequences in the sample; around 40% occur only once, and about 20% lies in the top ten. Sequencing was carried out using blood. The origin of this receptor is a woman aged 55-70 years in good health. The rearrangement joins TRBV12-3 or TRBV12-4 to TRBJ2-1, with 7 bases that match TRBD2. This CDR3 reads CASSLTREYPNEQFF. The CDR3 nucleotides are TGTGCCAGCAGTTTAACGCGGGAGTATCCCAATGAGCAGTTCTTC.